This T cell receptor (beta chain) was captured by sequencing in a study of Graves' ophthalmopathy and Graves' hyperthyroidism. General study points: Blood also contained most of the expanded thyroid clonotypes above 0.001 frequency.

Moderate-to-severe activity, CAS ≥3, NOSPECS ≥4 and a duration under 3 months were seen in donors with ophthalmopathy. Deletions cut 0 bases from V and 0 bases from J, with 12 bases between. The CDR3 loop spans 17 amino acids. Germline values: CDR1 SGHRS, CDR2 YFSETQ. TCR beta CDR3 regions were amplified from RNA transcripts. First-round RT-PCR with HTBI primers preceded a second-round multiplex PCR. TCRdb re-called the multiplex PCR reads with MiXCR, one entry per CDR3 protein. This sample has approximately 640,000 distinct CDR3 sequences, with roughly two fifths found just once. In its sample, this clonotype was seen a few times. Its antigen is still unknown.

The sequencing sample was made of peripheral blood. The chain has TRBV5-1 and TRBJ2-2; D remains ambiguous. The sequence derives from an adult man with Graves' ophthalmopathy. The CDR3, as DNA: TGCGCCAGCAGCTTGGATCCAGCCACCTCGAACACCGGGGAGCTGTTTTTT. Translation gives CASSLDPATSNTGELFF.